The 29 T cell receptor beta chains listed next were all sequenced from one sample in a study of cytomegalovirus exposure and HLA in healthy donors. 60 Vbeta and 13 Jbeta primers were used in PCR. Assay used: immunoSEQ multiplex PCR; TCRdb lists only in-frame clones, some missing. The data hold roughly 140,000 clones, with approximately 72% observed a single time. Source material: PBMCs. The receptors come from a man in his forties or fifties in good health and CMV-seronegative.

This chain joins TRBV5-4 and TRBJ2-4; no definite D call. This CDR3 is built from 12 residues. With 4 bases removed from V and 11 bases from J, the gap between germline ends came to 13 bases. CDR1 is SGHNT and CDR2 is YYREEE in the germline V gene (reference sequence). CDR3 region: CASSPNPGLQYF. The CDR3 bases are TGTGCCAGCAGCCCGAACCCTGGCCTTCAGTACTTC.

In DNA form, the CDR3 reads TGTGCCAGCAGACAAGGACAGGGGGGCTTGGAAGAGCAGTACTTC. It specifies CASRQGQGGLEEQYF. The V call is TRBV7-9, the J call TRBJ2-7, with 10 bases that match TRBD1. Trimming cost V 6 bases and J 7 bases; bases outside gene matches: 12. The germline V gene has CDR1 SEHNR and CDR2 FQNEAQ (reference sequence). The length of the CDR3 is 15 residues.

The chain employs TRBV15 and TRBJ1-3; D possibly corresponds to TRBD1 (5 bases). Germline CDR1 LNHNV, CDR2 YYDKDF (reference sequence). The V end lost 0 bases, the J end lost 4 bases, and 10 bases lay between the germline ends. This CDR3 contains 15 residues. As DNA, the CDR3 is TGTGCCACCAGCAGAGATGTAGGGGAAGGAAACACCATATATTTT. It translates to CATSRDVGEGNTIYF.

The CDR3 DNA reads TGTGCCAGCAGCTCCGGACAGGGGGTAGACTATGGCTACACCTTC. As protein: CASSSGQGVDYGYTF. This chain connects TRBV5-4 to TRBJ1-2, with TRBD1 matching 10 bases. The CDR3 totals 15 residues. CDR1 and CDR2 from the germline V gene are SGHNT and YYREEE (reference sequence). With V trimmed by 3 bases and J by 3 bases, 5 bases remained unmatched.

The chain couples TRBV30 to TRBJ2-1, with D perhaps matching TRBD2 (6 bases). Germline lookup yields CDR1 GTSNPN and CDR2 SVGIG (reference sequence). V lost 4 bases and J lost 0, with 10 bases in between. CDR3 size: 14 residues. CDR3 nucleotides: TGTGCCTGGAACCGGGGGAGCTCCTACAATGAGCAGTTCTTC. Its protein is CAWNRGSSYNEQFF.

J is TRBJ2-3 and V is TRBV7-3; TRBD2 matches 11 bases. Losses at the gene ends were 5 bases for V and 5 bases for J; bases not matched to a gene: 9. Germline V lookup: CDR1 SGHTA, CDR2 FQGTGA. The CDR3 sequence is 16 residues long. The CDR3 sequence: CASSAYSGGAGDTQYF. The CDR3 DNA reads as TGTGCCAGCAGCGCCTATAGCGGGGGGGCCGGAGATACGCAGTATTTT.

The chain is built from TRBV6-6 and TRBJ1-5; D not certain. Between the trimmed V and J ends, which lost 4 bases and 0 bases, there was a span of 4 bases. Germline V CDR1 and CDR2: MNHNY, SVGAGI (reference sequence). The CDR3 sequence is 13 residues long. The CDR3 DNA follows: TGTGCCAGCAGTTTTTATAGCAATCAGCCCCAGCATTTT. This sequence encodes CASSFYSNQPQHF.

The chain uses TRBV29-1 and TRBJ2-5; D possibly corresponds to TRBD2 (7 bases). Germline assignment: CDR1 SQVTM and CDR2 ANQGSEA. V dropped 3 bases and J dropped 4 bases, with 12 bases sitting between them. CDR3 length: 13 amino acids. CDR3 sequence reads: CSVEGGAGETQYF. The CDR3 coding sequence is TGCAGCGTTGAGGGGGGGGCAGGAGAGACCCAGTACTTC.

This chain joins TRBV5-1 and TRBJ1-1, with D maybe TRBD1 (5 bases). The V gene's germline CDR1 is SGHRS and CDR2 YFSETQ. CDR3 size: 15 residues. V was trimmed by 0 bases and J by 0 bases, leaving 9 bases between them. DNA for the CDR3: TGCGCCAGCAGCTTGGAACAGGTAGTGAACACTGAAGCTTTCTTT. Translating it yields CASSLEQVVNTEAFF.

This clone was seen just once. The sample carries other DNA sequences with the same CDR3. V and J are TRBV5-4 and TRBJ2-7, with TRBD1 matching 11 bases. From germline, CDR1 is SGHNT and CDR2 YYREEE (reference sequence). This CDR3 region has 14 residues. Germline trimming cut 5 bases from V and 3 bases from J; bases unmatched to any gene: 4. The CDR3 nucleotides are TGTGCCAGCAGTTCCGGGACAGGGGGCTACGAGCAGTACTTC. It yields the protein CASSSGTGGYEQYF.

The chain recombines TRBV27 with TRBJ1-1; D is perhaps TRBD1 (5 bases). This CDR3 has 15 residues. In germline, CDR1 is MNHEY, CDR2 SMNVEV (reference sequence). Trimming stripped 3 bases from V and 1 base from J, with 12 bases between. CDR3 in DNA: TGTGCCAGCAGTTTCTTGCAAAGGGGGAACACTGAAGCTTTCTTT. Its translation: CASSFLQRGNTEAFF.

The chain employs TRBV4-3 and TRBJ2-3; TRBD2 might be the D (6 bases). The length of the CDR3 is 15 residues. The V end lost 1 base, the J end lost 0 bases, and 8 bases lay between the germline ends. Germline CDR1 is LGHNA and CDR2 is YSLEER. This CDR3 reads CASSQGDFSTDTQYF. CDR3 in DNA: TGCGCCAGCAGCCAAGGGGACTTTAGCACAGATACGCAGTATTTT.

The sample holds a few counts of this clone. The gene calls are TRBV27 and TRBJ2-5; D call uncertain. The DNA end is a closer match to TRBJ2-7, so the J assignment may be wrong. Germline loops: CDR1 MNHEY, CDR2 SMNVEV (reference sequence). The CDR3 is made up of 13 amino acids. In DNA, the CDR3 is TGTGCCAGCAGTTTATTTGAGAGCTACGAGCAGTACTTC. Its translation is CASSLFESYEQYF.

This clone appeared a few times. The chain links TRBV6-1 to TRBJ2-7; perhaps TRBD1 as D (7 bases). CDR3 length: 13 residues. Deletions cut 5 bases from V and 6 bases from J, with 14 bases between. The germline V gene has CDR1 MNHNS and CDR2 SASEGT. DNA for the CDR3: TGTGCCAGCAGTTTCCGACAGGGAGGCGAGCAGTACTTC. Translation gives CASSFRQGGEQYF.

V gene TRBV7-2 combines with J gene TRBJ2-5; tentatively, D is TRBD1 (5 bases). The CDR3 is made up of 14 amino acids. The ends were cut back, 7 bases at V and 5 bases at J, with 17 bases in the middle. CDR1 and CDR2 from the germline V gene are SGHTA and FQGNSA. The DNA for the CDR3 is TGTGCCAGCACCCCCAGAAGGGGTAGGGAGACCCAGTACTTC. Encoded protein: CASTPRRGRETQYF.

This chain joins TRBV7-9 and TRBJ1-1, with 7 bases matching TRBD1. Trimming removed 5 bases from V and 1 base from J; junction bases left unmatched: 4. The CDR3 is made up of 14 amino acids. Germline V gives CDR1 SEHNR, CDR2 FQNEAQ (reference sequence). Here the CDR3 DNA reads TGTGCCAGCAGCCCACAGGGGACGAACACTGAAGCTTTCTTT. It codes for CASSPQGTNTEAFF.

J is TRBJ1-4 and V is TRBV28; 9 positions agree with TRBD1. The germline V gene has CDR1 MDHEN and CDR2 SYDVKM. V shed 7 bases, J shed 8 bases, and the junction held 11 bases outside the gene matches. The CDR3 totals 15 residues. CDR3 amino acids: CASTPRDRAPEKLFF. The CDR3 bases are TGTGCCAGCACCCCCCGGGACAGGGCACCGGAAAAACTGTTTTTT.

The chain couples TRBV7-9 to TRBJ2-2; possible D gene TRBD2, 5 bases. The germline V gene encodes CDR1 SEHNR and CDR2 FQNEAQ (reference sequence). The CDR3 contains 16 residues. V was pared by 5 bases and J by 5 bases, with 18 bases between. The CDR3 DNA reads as TGTGCCAGCAGCATCGCCCCGGGGTCGATGACCGGGGAGCTGTTTTTT. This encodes CASSIAPGSMTGELFF.

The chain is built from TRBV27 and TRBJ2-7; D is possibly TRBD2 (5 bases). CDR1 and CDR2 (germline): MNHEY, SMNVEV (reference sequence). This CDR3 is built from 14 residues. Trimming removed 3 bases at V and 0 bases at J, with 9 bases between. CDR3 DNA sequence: TGTGCCAGCAGTTTTTGGGCGGGCTCCTACGAGCAGTACTTC. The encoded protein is CASSFWAGSYEQYF.

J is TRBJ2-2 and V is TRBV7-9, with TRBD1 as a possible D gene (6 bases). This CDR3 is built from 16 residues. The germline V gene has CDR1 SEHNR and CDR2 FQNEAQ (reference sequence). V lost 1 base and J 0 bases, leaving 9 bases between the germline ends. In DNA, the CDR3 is TGTGCCAGCAGCTTAGTGACAGGCCCGAACACCGGGGAGCTGTTTTTT. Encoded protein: CASSLVTGPNTGELFF. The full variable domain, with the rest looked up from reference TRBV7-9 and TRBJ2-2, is DTGVSQNPRHKITKRGQNVTFRCDPISEHNRLYWYRQTLGQGPEFLTYFQNEAQLEKSRLLSDRFSAERPKGSFSTLEIQRTEQGDSAMYLCASSLVTGPNTGELFFGEGSRLTVL.

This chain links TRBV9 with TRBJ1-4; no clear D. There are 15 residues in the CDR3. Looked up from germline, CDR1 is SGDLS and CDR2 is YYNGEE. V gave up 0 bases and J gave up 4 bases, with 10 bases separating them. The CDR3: CASSVDPTRNEKLFF. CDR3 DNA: TGTGCCAGCAGCGTAGATCCTACCCGTAATGAAAAACTGTTTTTT.

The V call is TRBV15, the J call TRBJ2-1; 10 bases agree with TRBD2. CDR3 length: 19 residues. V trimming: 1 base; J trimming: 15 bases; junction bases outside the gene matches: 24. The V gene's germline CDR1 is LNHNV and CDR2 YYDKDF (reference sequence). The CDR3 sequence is CATSRGPTSILAGDLRGFF. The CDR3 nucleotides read TGTGCCACCAGCAGAGGGCCCACAAGTATTCTAGCGGGGGACCTCCGAGGGTTCTTC.

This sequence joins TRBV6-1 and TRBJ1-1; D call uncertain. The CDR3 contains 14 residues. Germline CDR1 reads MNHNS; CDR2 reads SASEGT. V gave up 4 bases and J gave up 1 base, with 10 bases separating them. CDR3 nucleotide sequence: TGTGCCAGCAGTGTACAGAGATGGAACACTGAAGCTTTCTTT. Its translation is CASSVQRWNTEAFF.

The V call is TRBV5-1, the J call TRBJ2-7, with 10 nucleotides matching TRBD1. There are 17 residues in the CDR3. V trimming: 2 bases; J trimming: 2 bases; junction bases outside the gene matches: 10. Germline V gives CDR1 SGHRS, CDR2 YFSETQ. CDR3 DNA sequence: TGCGCCAGCAGCTTCGGGACAGGGGTTCACCCGACCTACGAGCAGTACTTC. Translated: CASSFGTGVHPTYEQYF.

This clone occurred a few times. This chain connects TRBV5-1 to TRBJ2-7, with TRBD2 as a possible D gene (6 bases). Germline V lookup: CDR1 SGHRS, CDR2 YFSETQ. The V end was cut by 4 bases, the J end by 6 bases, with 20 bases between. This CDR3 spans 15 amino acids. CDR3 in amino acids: CASSTASEIVPEQYF. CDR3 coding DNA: TGCGCCAGCAGCACCGCTAGCGAGATCGTCCCCGAGCAGTACTTC.

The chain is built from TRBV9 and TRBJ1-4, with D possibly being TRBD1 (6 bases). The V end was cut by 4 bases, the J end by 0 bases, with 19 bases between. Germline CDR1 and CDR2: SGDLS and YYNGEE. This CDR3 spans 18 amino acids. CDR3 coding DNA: TGTGCCAGCAGCCCGCCGACAGGAGACCCTACAACTAATGAAAAACTGTTTTTT. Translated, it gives CASSPPTGDPTTNEKLFF.

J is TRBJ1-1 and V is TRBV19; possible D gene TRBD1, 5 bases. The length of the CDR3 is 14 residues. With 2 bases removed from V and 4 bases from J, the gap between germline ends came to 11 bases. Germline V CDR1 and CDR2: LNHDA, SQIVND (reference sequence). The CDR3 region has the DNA TGTGCCAGTAGTATAACGGGGGGAGCCACTGAAGCTTTCTTT. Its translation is CASSITGGATEAFF.

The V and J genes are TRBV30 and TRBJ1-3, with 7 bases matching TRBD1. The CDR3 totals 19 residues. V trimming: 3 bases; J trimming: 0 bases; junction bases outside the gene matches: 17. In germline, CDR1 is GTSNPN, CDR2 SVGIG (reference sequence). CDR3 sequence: CAWRIGQVRPIGSGNTIYF. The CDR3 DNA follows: TGTGCCTGGAGGATAGGACAGGTCCGCCCGATAGGCTCTGGAAACACCATATATTTT.

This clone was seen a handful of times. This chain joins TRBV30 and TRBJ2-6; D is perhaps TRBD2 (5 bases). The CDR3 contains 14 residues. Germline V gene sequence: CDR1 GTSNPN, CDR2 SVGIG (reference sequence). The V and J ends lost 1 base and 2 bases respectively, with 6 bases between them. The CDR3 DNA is TGTGCCTGGAGTGGAGGGCCTGGGGCCAACGTCCTGACTTTC. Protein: CAWSGGPGANVLTF.